This entry describes one T cell receptor (beta chain). The method was immunoSEQ multiplex PCR; TCRdb's version includes in-frame clones alone and lacks a portion of them. Seen here are 45,000 or so clones, roughly 96% observed once, and the top ten hold about 1%. Germline V CDR1 and CDR2: MNHEY, SMNVEV (reference sequence). This CDR3 has 15 residues. With 2 bases clipped from V and 2 bases from J, the junction kept 4 bases outside the gene matches. These data originate in a study of T cell changes during pregnancy in multiple sclerosis. The TCR was taken from a female donor with multiple sclerosis, enrolled in a pregnancy study. The sample was peripheral blood, taken in the second trimester of pregnancy. The V and J genes are TRBV27 and TRBJ2-3; TRBD2 agrees at 7 bases. CDR3 sequence reads: CASSLRDYLTDTQYF. For the CDR3, the DNA is TGTGCCAGCAGTTTACGGGACTACCTCACAGATACGCAGTATTTT.